Each of the 27 T cell receptor beta chains below was sequenced from the same sample in a study of T-cell reconstitution after alpha-beta-depleted transplantation in children (dated by TCRdb to about 2016). Explained via the paper, the treatment or condition label denotes: allogeneic hematopoietic cell transplantation with graft depleted of TCRalphabeta T cells and CD19 B cells. The method was PCR. Instrument used: Illumina HiSeq 2500. TCR libraries were prepared with molecular barcoding, using unique molecular identifiers to normalize TCRbeta repertoire quantification. TCRdb reprocessed the public reads (quality trimming at Q25 with fastp, clone calling with MiXCR) and kept in-frame beta chains. CDR3 protein duplicates are merged, each entry listing the most common genes and DNA. A total of almost 250,000 distinct CDR3 sequences appear in this sample, roughly 26% of them only once. About 2.8% of the sample is held by the ten biggest clonotypes.

Source: PBMCs, taken before TCRalphabeta/CD19-depleted stem cell transplant. The receptor set was obtained from a girl aged 2-10 years with Fanconi anemia, due to receive a stem cell transplant.

This clonotype was found many times. The chain is built from TRBV29-1 and TRBJ1-2; perhaps TRBD1 as D (6 bases). This CDR3 is 13 amino acids long. Trimming took 2 bases from V and 2 from J, leaving 9 bases between them. CDR1 SQVTM and CDR2 ANQGSEA come from the germline V gene. CDR3 sequence: CSVERGQNYGYTF. CDR3 in DNA: TGCAGCGTTGAACGAGGACAGAACTATGGCTACACCTTC.

This clonotype was observed many times. The chain links TRBV20-1 to TRBJ2-2, with D perhaps TRBD2 (5 bases). Trimming took 2 bases from V and 8 from J, leaving 12 bases between them. This CDR3 has 13 amino acids. Germline V lookup: CDR1 DFQATT, CDR2 SNEGSKA (reference sequence). The DNA for the CDR3 is TGCAGTGCTAGACCCCCTGGCGGGGGGGAGCTGTTTTTT. It specifies CSARPPGGGELFF.

Many counts were recorded for this clonotype. The rearrangement links TRBV29-1 to TRBJ2-1, with 14 bases lining up with TRBD2. V trimming: 4 bases; J trimming: 9 bases; junction bases outside the gene matches: 5. This CDR3 spans 14 amino acids. CDR1 and CDR2 from the germline V gene are SQVTM and ANQGSEA. CDR3 sequence: CSVAGTSGRTEQFF. The CDR3 DNA is TGCAGCGTTGCCGGGACTAGCGGGAGAACTGAGCAGTTCTTC.

This clonotype was picked up a small number of times. This chain joins TRBV5-6 and TRBJ2-1; D unresolved. The length of the CDR3 is 12 residues. Germline assignment: CDR1 SGHDT and CDR2 YYEEEE. V dropped 3 bases and J dropped 10 bases, with 11 bases sitting between them. As DNA, the CDR3 is TGTGCCAGCAGCTATGAGGTCCGGGAGCAGTTCTTC. As protein: CASSYEVREQFF.

This sequence joins TRBV4-1 and TRBJ2-7; 7 bases align to TRBD2. V dropped 1 base and J dropped 2; count of bases not matched to a gene: 20. CDR1 and CDR2 (germline): MGHRA, YSYEKL. This CDR3 region has 20 residues. The CDR3 protein is CASSQVGAGVPTSDAYEQYF. DNA of the CDR3: TGCGCCAGCAGCCAAGTTGGGGCGGGGGTCCCAACCTCCGACGCCTACGAGCAGTACTTC.

The rearrangement links TRBV20-1 to TRBJ2-1; 9 bases map to TRBD2. Germline CDR1 DFQATT, CDR2 SNEGSKA (reference sequence). The CDR3 is 20 amino acids. V lost 1 base to trimming and J lost 15 bases; unmatched junction nucleotides: 31. This CDR3 reads CSARGGEGSSGSWRPNARFF. The CDR3 nucleotides are TGCAGTGCTAGAGGGGGGGAAGGGAGTAGCGGGAGTTGGCGTCCCAATGCACGGTTCTTC.

This clonotype was counted ten times or more. CDR3 sequence: CASSAGTGIYEQYF. The CDR3 bases are TGTGCCAGCAGTGCCGGGACAGGGATCTACGAGCAGTACTTC. This chain connects TRBV25-1 to TRBJ2-7; 9 bases agree with TRBD1. The germline gives CDR1 MGHDK, CDR2 SYGVNS. V dropped 4 bases and J dropped 3; count of bases not matched to a gene: 4. This CDR3 spans 14 amino acids.

The rearrangement uses TRBV20-1 and TRBJ2-5; 8 bases match TRBD2. Germline-derived CDR1 and CDR2 are DFQATT and SNEGSKA (reference sequence). This CDR3 comprises 12 residues. V trimming: 5 bases; J trimming: 4 bases; junction bases outside the gene matches: 3. CDR3 DNA: TGCAGTGCTCCGAGCGGGAGAGAGACCCAGTACTTC. Translated: CSAPSGRETQYF.

The chain carries TRBV5-6 and TRBJ1-3, with no clear D. Germline CDR1 is SGHDT and CDR2 is YYEEEE. Trimming pared 0 bases from V and 0 bases from J, leaving 4 bases between. The CDR3 is 14 residues long. CDR3 bases: TGTGCCAGCAGCTTGGGAGCCTCTGGAAACACCATATATTTT. It is translated as CASSLGASGNTIYF. Full variable domain (rest looked up from reference TRBV5-6 and TRBJ1-3): DAGVTQSPTHLIKTRGQQVTLRCSPKSGHDTVSWYQQALGQGPQFIFQYYEEEERQRGNFPDRFSGHQFPNYSSELNVNALLLGDSALYLCASSLGASGNTIYFGEGSWLTVV.

This clonotype was seen ten or more times. The chain uses TRBV29-1 and TRBJ2-7, with unresolved D. Trimming removed 6 bases at V and 4 bases at J, with 10 bases between. Germline CDR1 and CDR2: SQVTM and ANQGSEA. The CDR3 is 11 amino acids. The CDR3 reads CSVGRRYEQYF. The CDR3 DNA follows: TGCAGCGTCGGGCGAAGGTACGAGCAGTACTTC.

This clonotype was counted at least ten times. This rearrangement joins TRBV5-1 to TRBJ2-3; D is perhaps TRBD1 (5 bases). The V and J ends lost 2 bases and 5 bases respectively, with 15 bases between them. This CDR3 contains 15 residues. Germline assignment: CDR1 SGHRS and CDR2 YFSETQ. The CDR3 DNA is TGCGCCAGCAGCTTACCGACAGTGACACAAGATACGCAGTATTTT. It translates to CASSLPTVTQDTQYF.

A word on this clonotype: Possible read error: a much larger clone is one base away. The chain carries TRBV7-2 and TRBJ1-5, with D unclear. CDR3 length: 14 amino acids. Germline V gene sequence: CDR1 SGHTA, CDR2 FQGNSA. As DNA, the CDR3 is TGTGCCAGCAGCTTAGAAGTCGGATATCAGCCCCGGCATTTT. It translates to CASSLEVGYQPRHF.

This clonotype occurred many times. The V call is TRBV25-1, the J call TRBJ2-1; D is unclear. V was cut by 0 bases and J by 9 bases, with 12 bases left in between. CDR1 and CDR2 from the germline V gene are MGHDK and SYGVNS. The CDR3 consists of 14 residues. The CDR3 nucleotides are TGTGCCAGCAGTGAATATAGCTCGCTCCTTGAGCAGTTCTTC. Encoded protein: CASSEYSSLLEQFF. Variable domain in full (rest from reference TRBV25-1 and TRBJ2-1): EADIYQTPRYLVIGTGKKITLECSQTMGHDKMYWYQQDPGMELHLIHYSYGVNSTEKGDLSSESTVSRIRTEHFPLTLESARPSHTSQYLCASSEYSSLLEQFFGPGTRLTVL.

This clonotype occurred many times. This chain connects TRBV24-1 to TRBJ2-2; D unclear. With 6 bases removed from V and 5 bases from J, the gap between germline ends came to 12 bases. The CDR3 totals 14 residues. CDR1 is KGHDR, CDR2 SFDVKD, per germline. DNA of the CDR3: TGTGCCACCAGTTTACCGGGTAAAACCGGGGAGCTGTTTTTT. Translated, it gives CATSLPGKTGELFF.

This clonotype was observed many times. V gene TRBV6-5 combines with J gene TRBJ2-7, with 9 positions matching TRBD2. CDR1 is MNHEY, CDR2 SVGAGI, per germline. The V gene end was trimmed by 5 bases and the J gene end by 3 bases; junction bases not matched to a gene: 8. The CDR3 is 15 amino acids. The CDR3 protein is CASSQTGLADYEQYF. DNA of the CDR3: TGTGCCAGCAGTCAGACGGGACTAGCTGACTACGAGCAGTACTTC.

The chain recombines TRBV12-3 or TRBV12-4 with TRBJ2-1; unclear D gene. Between the trimmed V and J ends, which lost 7 bases and 8 bases, there was a span of 15 bases. The CDR3 loop spans 13 amino acids. CDR3 region: CASTKVVGYEQFF. The CDR3 DNA sequence: TGTGCCAGCACAAAGGTGGTGGGGTATGAGCAGTTCTTC.

This clonotype appeared a few times. The chain has TRBV6-1 and TRBJ2-1; 8 bases line up with TRBD2. J gave up 6 bases and V 7 bases, and 5 bases lay outside the gene matches. The germline CDR1 and CDR2 sequences are MNHNS and SASEGT. This CDR3 is built from 13 residues. This chain's CDR3 is CASTLAGRNEQFF. In DNA, the CDR3 is TGTGCCAGCACCTTAGCGGGACGCAATGAGCAGTTCTTC.

In this sample, this clonotype turned up many times. This rearrangement joins TRBV29-1 to TRBJ2-7; TRBD2 might be the D (6 bases). This CDR3 has 14 residues. The ends were cut back, 5 bases at V and 2 bases at J, with 16 bases in the middle. Germline lookup yields CDR1 SQVTM and CDR2 ANQGSEA. CDR3 protein: CSVTREFHPYEQYF. CDR3 nucleotide sequence: TGCAGCGTTACCCGGGAGTTCCACCCCTACGAGCAGTACTTC.

In the case of this clonotype: This CDR3 fails to terminate in the conserved phenylalanine or tryptophan, so it likely reflects a read error. V and J are TRBV12-3 or TRBV12-4 and TRBJ2-1; 8 positions agree with TRBD1. The CDR3 covers 14 residues. V dropped 2 bases and J dropped 4; count of bases not matched to a gene: 1. The CDR3 protein is CASSLQGAYNEQFC. CDR3 sequence (DNA): TGTGCCAGCAGTTTACAGGGGGCTTACAATGAGCAGTTCTGC.

The chain is built from TRBV2 and TRBJ1-2; 10 bases agree with TRBD1. Trimming took 9 bases from V and 8 from J; bases not matched to a gene: 3. Germline V gene sequence: CDR1 SNHLY, CDR2 FYNNEI. CDR3 length equals 11 residues. The CDR3 sequence is CASDRGRGYTF. The CDR3 DNA is TGTGCCAGTGACAGGGGGCGAGGCTACACCTTC.

This clonotype was seen only a few times. The chain employs TRBV7-9 and TRBJ2-7, with TRBD2 as a possible D gene (5 bases). Germline values: CDR1 SEHNR, CDR2 FQNEAQ (reference sequence). The CDR3 has 13 amino acids. Trimming removed 4 bases from V and 3 bases from J, with 10 bases in between. Written as DNA, the CDR3 is TGTGCCAGCAGCTCAGGACTCGACTACGAGCAGTACTTC. Translating it yields CASSSGLDYEQYF.

The table lists this clonotype with many counts. The CDR3 sequence: CAISDRGAEQFF. The CDR3 nucleotides are TGTGCCATCAGTGATCGGGGGGCTGAGCAGTTCTTC. This chain uses TRBV10-3 with TRBJ2-1; D is possibly TRBD2 (7 bases). Trimming took off 3 bases at V and 9 bases at J, with 9 bases between the two ends. The CDR3 has 12 residues. In germline, CDR1 is ENHRY, CDR2 SYGVKD.

This clonotype was recorded many times. The V gene is TRBV20-1, the J gene TRBJ1-2, with a tentative D call TRBD1 (6 bases). This CDR3 has 14 residues. The germline V gene encodes CDR1 DFQATT and CDR2 SNEGSKA (reference sequence). The V end was cut by 4 bases, the J end by 5 bases, with 17 bases between. For the CDR3, the DNA is TGCAGTGCTACAAGTTACAGGGAGAATTATGGCTACACCTTC. It codes for CSATSYRENYGYTF.

This clonotype was seen a few times. The rearrangement joins TRBV29-1 to TRBJ2-5; 12 nucleotides line up with TRBD2. Unmatched junction bases numbered 22, after V lost 6 bases and J lost 2 bases. The CDR3 is made up of 20 amino acids. The germline V gene encodes CDR1 SQVTM and CDR2 ANQGSEA. Written as DNA, the CDR3 is TGCAGCGTAACGACTTATTTGACTAGCGGGGGCCAATATATACAAGAGACCCAGTACTTC. Protein product: CSVTTYLTSGGQYIQETQYF.

J is TRBJ2-2 and V is TRBV5-1, with 9 bases identical to TRBD2. V lost 0 bases, J lost 4 bases, and 10 bases stayed unmatched. Germline CDR1 SGHRS, CDR2 YFSETQ. The CDR3 extends over 18 amino acids. This CDR3 reads CASSLAASGEPSTGELFF. CDR3 bases: TGCGCCAGCAGCTTGGCGGCTAGCGGGGAACCGAGCACCGGGGAGCTGTTTTTT. Full variable domain (rest looked up from reference TRBV5-1 and TRBJ2-2): KAGVTQTPRYLIKTRGQQVTLSCSPISGHRSVSWYQQTPGQGLQFLFEYFSETQRNKGNFPGRFSGRQFSNSRSEMNVSTLELGDSALYLCASSLAASGEPSTGELFFGEGSRLTVL.

The table lists this clonotype with a count of one. The chain employs TRBV13 and TRBJ2-3; D is unresolved. CDR3 size: 16 residues. Germline-derived CDR1 and CDR2 are PRHDT and FYEKMQ (reference sequence). Between the trimmed V and J ends, which lost 1 base and 1 base, there was a span of 12 bases. This chain's CDR3 is CASSLDTRSGTDTQYF. In DNA form, the CDR3 reads TGTGCCAGCAGCTTAGATACCAGATCGGGCACAGATACGCAGTATTTT.

This clonotype has more than one count but fewer than ten. V and J are TRBV5-1 and TRBJ2-5; tentative D call: TRBD1 (6 bases). Trimming stripped 4 bases from V and 5 bases from J, with 18 bases between. The CDR3 runs 15 residues. Per germline, CDR1 SGHRS and CDR2 YFSETQ. The CDR3: CASSVIFRGGETQYF. CDR3 sequence (DNA): TGCGCCAGCAGCGTAATCTTCAGGGGTGGGGAGACCCAGTACTTC.